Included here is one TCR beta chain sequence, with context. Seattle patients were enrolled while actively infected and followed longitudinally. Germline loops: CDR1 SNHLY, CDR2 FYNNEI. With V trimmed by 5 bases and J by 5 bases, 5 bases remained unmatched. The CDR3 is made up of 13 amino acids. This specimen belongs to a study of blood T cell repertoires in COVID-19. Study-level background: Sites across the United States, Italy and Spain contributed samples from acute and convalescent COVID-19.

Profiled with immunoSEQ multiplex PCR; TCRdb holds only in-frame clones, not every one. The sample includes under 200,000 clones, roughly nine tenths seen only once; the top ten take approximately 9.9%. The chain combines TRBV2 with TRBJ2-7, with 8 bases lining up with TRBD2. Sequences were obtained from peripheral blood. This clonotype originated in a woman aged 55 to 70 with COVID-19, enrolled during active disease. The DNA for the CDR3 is TGTGCCAGCAGTCTCAAGCGGGAGAACGAGCAGTACTTC. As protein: CASSLKRENEQYF.